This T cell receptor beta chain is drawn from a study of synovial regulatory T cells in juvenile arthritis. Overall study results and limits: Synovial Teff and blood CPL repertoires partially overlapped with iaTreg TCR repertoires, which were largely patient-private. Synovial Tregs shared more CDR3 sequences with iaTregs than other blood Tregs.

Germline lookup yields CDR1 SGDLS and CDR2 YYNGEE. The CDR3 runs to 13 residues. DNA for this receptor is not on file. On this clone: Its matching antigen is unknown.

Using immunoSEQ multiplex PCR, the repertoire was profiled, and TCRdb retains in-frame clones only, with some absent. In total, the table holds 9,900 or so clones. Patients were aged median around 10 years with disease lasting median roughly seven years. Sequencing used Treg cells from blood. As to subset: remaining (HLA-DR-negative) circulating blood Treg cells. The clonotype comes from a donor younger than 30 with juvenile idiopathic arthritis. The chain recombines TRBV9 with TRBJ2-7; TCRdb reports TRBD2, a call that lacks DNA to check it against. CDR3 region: CASSPPGEGEQYF.